This T cell receptor beta chain was obtained from a study of blood T cell repertoires in COVID-19. Profiled with immunoSEQ multiplex PCR; TCRdb holds only in-frame clones, not every one. The sample lists about 160,000 clones; roughly 85% were seen once. The ends lost 2 bases at V and 2 bases at J; junction bases unmatched: 6. The CDR3 has 16 amino acids. Germline-derived CDR1 and CDR2 are LGHNT and FRNRAP. The TCR comes from a woman aged 45-65 years with COVID-19, enrolled during active disease. V and J are TRBV12-5 and TRBJ2-3; 8 bases fit TRBD2. The sample was peripheral blood. The DNA for the CDR3 is TGTGCTAGTGGTTTGTACTCGGGGGGGGTCACAGATACGCAGTATTTT. Protein: CASGLYSGGVTDTQYF.